This entry concerns a single T cell receptor (beta chain). This specimen belongs to a study of blood T cell repertoires in COVID-19. About the study: Italy, Spain and the United States were the sources of the convalescent and acute COVID-19 samples.

TCRdb keeps only in-frame clones here, not all; method: immunoSEQ multiplex PCR. The sample carries about 310,000 clones, 85% recorded once. Participants' own reports of clinical history determined their cohort assignment. Contact with a PCR-confirmed or clinician-diagnosed COVID-19 case occurred within 2 weeks of entry. V was clipped by 8 bases and J by 1 base; unmatched bases: 4. CDR1 and CDR2 from the germline V gene are WNHNN and SYGVQD (reference sequence). This CDR3 is built from 14 residues. Input material: PBMCs or T cells enriched from blood (not recorded which). This TCR was recovered from a woman in her 30s who had been exposed to COVID-19. This chain joins TRBV10-1 and TRBJ2-2, with 7 bases fitting TRBD2. Here the CDR3 DNA reads TGCGCCAGCTCCACTAGCGAGAACACCGGGGAGCTGTTTTTT. Translation: CASSTSENTGELFF.